This paragraph covers one TCR beta chain sequence. A few counts support this clone. Its antigen is currently not known. Base qualities are missing; no much larger clone stands one base away. Specimens of bladder lesions were obtained during transurethral resection and kept at -80C. DNA was isolated from the bladder specimens obtained at transurethral resection. The TCR beta chain CDR3 region was sequenced with the immunoSEQ assay. The authors processed their data as follows. For every specimen, the T-cell fraction, clonal dominance and maximum TCR clone frequency were calculated. In its TCRdb copy, this immuneACCESS table keeps in-frame sequences only and misses some clones. Where compared with another copy, unresolved V genes explain less than half of these, and the others have no known cause. V, J and clone size are those of that table, while D and trimming were read from the DNA. The sample has fewer than 10,000 clones on record, 58% of them singletons. The biggest ten clones account for approximately 30% of the sample.

V is cut by 4 bases and J by 6 bases, and the space between the germline ends is 16 bases. The CDR3 contains 15 residues, cysteine and phenylalanine counted. Only the CDR3 DNA is retained, 45 bases long and in frame from the first base. The germline V gene gives CDR1 as MGHRA and CDR2 as YSYEKL. The entry originates in a study of T cell repertoires in urothelial bladder cancer (dated by TCRdb to 2018 to 2020). For the study in its entirety: Of the 12 resected lesions, three were clinical stage cT0, three were cTa, three were cT1, and three were cT2 or greater. Eleven to twelve resected bladder lesions were studied, comprising urothelial carcinoma (UC+) and benign (UC-) specimens. The study compared clonality of the TCR repertoire in bladder tumors against clonality in benign bladder inflammation. About a dozen patients with bladder lesions undergoing transurethral resection were identified prospectively. Study-wide findings and limitations: The median percentage of tumor infiltrating lymphocytes was approximately 2% in carcinoma specimens and roughly 12% in benign specimens. In carcinoma specimens, one T-cell clone made up as much as 17% of infiltrating lymphocytes, versus roughly 2% in benign specimens. Urothelial carcinoma specimens had a median of 5,569 T cells, fewer than the median of 25,872 seen in benign specimens.

The rearranged chain carries TRBV4-1 and TRBJ1-5; confidence is insufficient to name the D gene. The sample consisted of tumor-infiltrating cells from bladder cancer. The TCR comes from a human donor with urothelial carcinoma. The sequenced DNA: TGCGCCAGCAGCCTAGAAAGCCAAGCTGGTCAGCCCCAGCATTTT. Its protein reads: CASSLESQAGQPQHF.